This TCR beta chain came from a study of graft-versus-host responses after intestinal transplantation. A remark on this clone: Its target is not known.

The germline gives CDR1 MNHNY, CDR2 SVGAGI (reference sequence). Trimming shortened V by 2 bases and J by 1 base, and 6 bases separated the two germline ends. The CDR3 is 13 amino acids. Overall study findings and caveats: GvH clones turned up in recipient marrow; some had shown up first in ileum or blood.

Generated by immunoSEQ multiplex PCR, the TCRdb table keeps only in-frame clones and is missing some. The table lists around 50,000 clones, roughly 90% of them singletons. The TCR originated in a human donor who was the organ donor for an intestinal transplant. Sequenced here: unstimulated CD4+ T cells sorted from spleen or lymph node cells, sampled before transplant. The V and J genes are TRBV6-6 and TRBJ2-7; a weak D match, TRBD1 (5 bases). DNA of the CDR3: TGTGCCAGCAGTTACGACAGTTCCTACGAGCAGTACTTC. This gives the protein CASSYDSSYEQYF.